Here is one T cell receptor (beta chain) with its context. CDR3 length: 15 residues. Per germline, CDR1 SGHNT and CDR2 YENEEA. The V and J ends lost 5 bases and 7 bases, in that order; junction bases with no gene match: 5. The data were taken from a study of T cell responses to AZD1222 COVID-19 vaccine. Libraries were prepared by immunoSEQ multiplex PCR; TCRdb keeps only in-frame clonotypes and omits some of them. Of 130,000 or so clones in the sample, 85% to 95% were seen once. This TCR was sampled from an adult in good health. The V and J genes are TRBV11-3 and TRBJ2-2; 12 nucleotides line up with TRBD2. Sequencing was performed on peripheral blood, taken on day 0 of AZD1222 vaccination. This CDR3 is CASSLGLAGGGELFF. CDR3 sequence (DNA): TGTGCCAGCAGCCTGGGACTAGCGGGTGGCGGGGAGCTGTTTTTT. Full variable domain (outside the CDR3, taken from reference TRBV11-3 and TRBJ2-2): EAGVVQSPRYKIIEKKQPVAFWCNPISGHNTLYWYLQNLGQGPELLIRYENEEAVDDSQLPKDRFSAERLKGVDSTLKIQPAELGDSAVYLCASSLGLAGGGELFFGEGSRLTVL.